This is a list of T cell receptor beta chains from one sample in a study of identical twins. TCRdb processed the 5' RACE reads anew with MiXCR; each CDR3 protein has one entry. The top ten hold under 3% of the sample, which has a few hundred thousand distinct CDR3 sequences, over 8.5% seen once. These same data were also listed under a study on yellow fever vaccine responses in identical twins.

The sample comprised PBMCs. The receptors derive from a woman aged 18-29 years in good health. Each CDR3 is given with its conserved first and last residue. The size of a clone is reported for some rows only, either as once, few or many, or as a class for expanded clones.

clone_size	v_call	cdr3_aa
few	TRBV7-2	CASIKAGGPLDEQYF
many	TRBV4-3	CASSRFLGGGETQYF
few	TRBV27	CASRQRGPDRQSYEQYF
many	TRBV5-8	CASSFRGASTDTQYF
many	TRBV12-3/TRBV12-4	CASIPHRELNTEAFF
few	TRBV20-1	CSARGQTTDTQYF
few	TRBV27	CASSLAGEENEQFF
.	TRBV29-1	CSVDPTGVNPYEQYF
.	TRBV12-5	CASGPSTDTQYF
few	TRBV11-1	CASSSGAGVDTGELFF
few	TRBV7-3	CASSALGQSYEQYF
many	TRBV28	CASSIGLAGGRETQYF
.	TRBV12-3/TRBV12-4	CASTLSTGGTSGGSGNEQFF
.	TRBV5-5	CASSLSPSSGANVLTF
many	TRBV12-3/TRBV12-4	CASRLAGGHWEQFF
.	TRBV18	CASLAIGQYTEAFF
many	TRBV7-2	CASSLARDSGGPADTQYF
.	TRBV5-3	CARSPPMGRALYEQYF
few	TRBV12-3/TRBV12-4	CASTTLRAANSPLHF
.	TRBV5-1	CASSPGTASSTDTQYF
many	TRBV29-1	CSAILAGIDTQYF
few	TRBV4-1	CASSELDSTYNEQFF
.	TRBV19	CASTMTGSSYNEQFF